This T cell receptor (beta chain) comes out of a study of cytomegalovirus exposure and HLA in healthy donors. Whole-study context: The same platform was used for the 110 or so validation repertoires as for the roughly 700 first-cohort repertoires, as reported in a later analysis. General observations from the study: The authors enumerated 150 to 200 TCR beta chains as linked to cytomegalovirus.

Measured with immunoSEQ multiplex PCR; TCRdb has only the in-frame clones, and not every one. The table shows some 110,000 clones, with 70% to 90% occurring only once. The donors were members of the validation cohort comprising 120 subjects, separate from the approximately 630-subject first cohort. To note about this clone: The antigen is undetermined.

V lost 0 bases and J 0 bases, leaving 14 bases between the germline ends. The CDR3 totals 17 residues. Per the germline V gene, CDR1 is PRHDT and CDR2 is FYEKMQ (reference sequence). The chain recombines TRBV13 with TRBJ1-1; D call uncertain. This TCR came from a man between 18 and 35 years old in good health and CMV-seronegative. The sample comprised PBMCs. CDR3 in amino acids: CASSLGLANSMNTEAFF. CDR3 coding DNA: TGTGCCAGCAGCTTAGGCCTGGCCAATTCCATGAACACTGAAGCTTTCTTT.